Reported below is one T cell receptor (beta chain). There is no known antigen for this receptor. No much larger clone exists at a distance of one base, and base qualities are not known. TCR beta CDR3 regions were sequenced from DNA using the immunoSEQ Assay. The authors processed their data as follows. To compute T cell density, TCR beta template counts were normalized to usable DNA, which was estimated by amplifying housekeeping genes. Richness was estimated with the preseqR package, extrapolating to 400,000 templates for PBMC samples and 120,000 templates for tissue samples. Clonality was calculated as one minus Pielou's evenness. Differential abundance testing on productive amino-acid clonotypes, with a minimum total count of 5 and an alpha of 0.1, was used to identify tissue-enriched TCRs. The Jaccard Index and the Morisita Overlap Index were used to measure how much the repertoires overlapped between compartments. GLIPH grouped TCR beta CDR3s together with public tetramer-defined viral CDR3s, and a viral motif had to include at least three viral sequences and also show V-gene enrichment. TCRdb holds this immuneACCESS table with in-frame rearrangements only. Some clones are missing; in checked studies, unresolved V genes explain under half, and the rest has no known cause. That table is the source of V, J and clone size, and D and trimming were worked out from the DNA. Across this sample there are 25,000 to 35,000 clones, with around 89% seen only once. The ten largest account for 10% to 15% of the sample.

This specimen belongs to a study of T cells in localized non-small cell lung cancer (dated by TCRdb to the early 2020s). A note on the overall study: The study analyzed T cell repertoires of hundreds of early-stage NSCLC patients, comparing tumors and uninvolved tumor-adjacent lungs. The cohort was made up of around 220 treatment-naive NSCLC patients whose localized lung tumors had been resected. A mean age of about 66 years was recorded for the NSCLC patients, of whom 120 to 150 were male and more than 95 were female.

At diagnosis, peripheral blood, uninvolved tumor-adjacent lung and tumor were collected and stored as a combination of fresh-frozen and FFPE material. Blood samples were analyzed as peripheral blood mononuclear cells for TCR repertoire profiling. Trimming takes 7 bases from V and 0 bases from J, and the germline ends sit 12 bases apart. The CDR3 runs 14 amino acids, cysteine and phenylalanine included. Left in the record is the CDR3 DNA by itself, 42 bases read in frame from the first base. CDR1 SQVTM and CDR2 ANQGSEA are derived from the germline V gene. The paper as a whole reports these results and caveats: A median of around 57 of the top 100 tumor clones were detected in paired uninvolved adjacent lung, and around 30 of these tumor clones were also found among the top 100 clones of the paired uninvolved adjacent lung. Higher blood T cell density associated with longer overall survival, while higher adjacent-lung clonality associated with shorter survival. The highest T cell clonality was observed in uninvolved tumor-adjacent lung, where clonality exceeded that of tumor, suggesting that antigenic responses were more focused in uninvolved tumor-adjacent lung. Multi-region tumor sequencing was not performed, so intratumor heterogeneity could not be excluded. Because the study design was exploratory, TCR variables were selected using unadjusted p-values without false-discovery rate correction.

Material: peripheral blood, obtained before any cancer treatment. Recombination joined TRBV29-1 with TRBJ2-2, and TRBD1 may be the D gene, going by 6 matching bases. The clonotype comes from a female donor older than 55 with stage III squamous cell lung carcinoma. At the DNA level, the sequence is TGCAGCGCTCGGACAGTCGCGAACACCGGGGAGCTGTTTTTT. Protein translation: CSARTVANTGELFF.